This TCR beta chain originates from a study of blood T cells in healthy people across ages (dated by TCRdb to 2015 to 2017). Notes on the research overall: In model experiments, template switching captured roughly one uniquely barcoded TCR beta cDNA molecule for every two T cells. Age-related changes in TCR beta repertoire diversity were measured in the study by deep sequencing normalized with unique cDNA molecular identifiers. Donors were grouped into four age groups: young (average about 15 years), middle-aged (39), aged (approximately 58) and long-lived (just over 80). To avoid experimental bias, donors of different ages were randomly spread across the sequencing lanes. Using the same blood draw, the study looked at two additional independent replicas of 1 million unique cDNA reads for two donors, one aged 18 to 29 and the other aged 80 or older. What the authors observed across the whole study: As age increased, observed TCR beta diversity per million T cells dropped in a roughly linear way, and a significant reduction was already evident by age approximately 40. The CMV infection status of donors was not known, potentially confounding age-related changes in expanded clonotypes. Bulk unsorted PBMC profiling prevented conclusive comparison of naive and antigen-experienced compartments. Total diversity estimates from one million sequenced T cells were considered lower bounds and underestimates. A strong correlation was found between observed TCR beta diversity and the percentage of naive T cells measured by flow cytometry. Compared with the aged group, more naive CD4+ T cells, fewer expanded clones and increased TCR diversity were shown by the long-lived group, suggesting age selection.

The 39 donors, aged roughly 6 to 90 years, were systemically healthy Caucasian individuals from Russia. Around 10 milliliters of peripheral blood were drawn from each donor into EDTA-treated Vacutainer tubes. PBMCs were isolated by Ficoll-Paque density-gradient centrifugation, with at least 7 million obtained per sample. Trizol reagent was used to extract total RNA from the PBMCs, yielding at least 5 micrograms per sample. For every donor, an aliquot of PBMCs went through flow cytometry to measure the percentages of naive CD45RAhigh/CD27high T cells. The junction shows trimming of 5 bases on V and 7 bases on J, plus 20 bases between the germline ends. The CDR3 starts with the cysteine, ends with the phenylalanine, and has 15 residues. Just the 45-base CDR3 DNA is kept, in frame starting at base 1. Sequences MDHEN (CDR1) and SYDVKM (CDR2) are obtained from the germline V gene. This clonotype was seen a few times. It lacks a known antigen. The input lacks base qualities; no much larger clone sits a single base away.

The library was prepared using 5' RACE. The instrument was an Illumina HiSeq 2500. The second PCR ran for roughly 7 to 11 cycles and used a J-beta primer mix along with a sample-barcoded 5' primer. Each TCR beta cDNA molecule received a unique molecular identifier from a template-switch 5' adaptor carrying 12 random nucleotides. Each sample yielded at least 2.5 million CDR3-containing paired-end reads. First-strand cDNA was synthesized from all RNA with the Mint cDNA synthesis kit, primed by a TRBC-specific oligonucleotide. After uracil-DNA glycosylase treatment, a first 18-cycle PCR used universal primers M1SS and BC2_uni_R on all cDNA. The authors' pipeline ran thus. For normalization, 1 million high-quality reads were randomly selected from each sample, with every read carrying a distinct molecular identifier. Reads sharing molecular identifiers were discarded rather than binned into consensus sequences. MiTCR, set to a Q25 quality threshold and the strictest error-elimination algorithm, was used for CDR3 identification, clonotype clustering and error correction. A nonparametric unseen species model with Euler transformation was used to estimate lower-bound total TCR beta diversity. TCRdb's own reprocessing of the public reads used fastp at Q25 and MiXCR and kept productive beta chains. Every distinct CDR3 protein forms one entry, paired with its most common genes and DNA. These V and J calls rely on TCRdb rather than the paper's analysis. The sample table shows roughly 2 million distinct CDR3 sequences, and 49% are seen once. The ten largest make up less than 2.5% of the sample.

This receptor was obtained from a middle-aged woman in good health. Sequenced material: blood. The chain links TRBV28 with TRBJ1-2; TRBD1 could be the D gene, as 6 bases match. The CDR3 reads CASSPQQGFQVGYTF. The bases are TGTGCCAGCAGTCCCCAACAGGGTTTTCAAGTTGGCTACACCTTC.